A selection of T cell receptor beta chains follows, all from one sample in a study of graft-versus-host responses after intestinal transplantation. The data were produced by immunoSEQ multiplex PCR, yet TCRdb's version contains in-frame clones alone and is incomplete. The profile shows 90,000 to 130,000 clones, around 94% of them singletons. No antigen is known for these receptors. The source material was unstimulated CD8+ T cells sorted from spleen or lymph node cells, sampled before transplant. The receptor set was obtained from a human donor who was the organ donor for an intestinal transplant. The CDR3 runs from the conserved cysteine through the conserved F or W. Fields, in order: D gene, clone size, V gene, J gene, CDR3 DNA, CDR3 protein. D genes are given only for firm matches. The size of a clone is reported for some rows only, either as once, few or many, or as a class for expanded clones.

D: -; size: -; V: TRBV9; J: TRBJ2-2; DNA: TGTGCCAGCAGCGTAGATCCTGCGCTAGCAACTGGGGAGCTGTTTTTT; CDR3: CASSVDPALATGELFF
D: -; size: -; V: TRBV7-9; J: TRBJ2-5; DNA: TGTGCCAGCAGGGAACAGGGTAGAGGGGAGACCCAGTACTTC; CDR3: CASREQGRGETQYF
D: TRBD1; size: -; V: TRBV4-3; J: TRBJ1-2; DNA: TGCGCCAGCAGCCAAGTGGACAGGGAAGAGGATGGCTACACCTTC; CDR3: CASSQVDREEDGYTF
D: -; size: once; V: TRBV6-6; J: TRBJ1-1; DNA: TGTGCCAGCAGTTACTCGAGTCGGCCAGAGAACACTGAAGCTTTCTTT; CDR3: CASSYSSRPENTEAFF
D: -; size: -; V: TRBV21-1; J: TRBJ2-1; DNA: TGTGCCAGCAGCAATATTAAAGAGGCTAGCTCATCCTACAATGAGCAGTTCTTC; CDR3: CASSNIKEASSSYNEQFF
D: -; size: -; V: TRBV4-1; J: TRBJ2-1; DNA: TGCGCCAGCAGCCAAGATCTTGGGGGGAATGAGCAGTTCTTC; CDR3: CASSQDLGGNEQFF
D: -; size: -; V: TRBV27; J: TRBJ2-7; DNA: TGTGCCAGCAGTTTAATAGGGTTTGTCCACGAGCAGTACTTC; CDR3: CASSLIGFVHEQYF
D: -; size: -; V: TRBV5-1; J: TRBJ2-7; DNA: TGCGCCAGCAGCATCCAATCGACAGGCTCCTACGAGCAGTACTTC; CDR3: CASSIQSTGSYEQYF
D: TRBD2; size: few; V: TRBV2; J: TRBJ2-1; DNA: TGTGCCAGTAAGGCGCTATGGACTAGCACCGATGAGCAGTTCTTC; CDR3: CASKALWTSTDEQFF
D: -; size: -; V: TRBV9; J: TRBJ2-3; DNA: TGTGCCAGCAGCGTAGGTGGCGGGGCTAGCACAGATACGCAGTATTTT; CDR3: CASSVGGGASTDTQYF
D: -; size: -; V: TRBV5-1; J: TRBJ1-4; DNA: TGCGCCAGCAGCCCTTACAGGGTACACATGCATGTACTCCATGAAAAACTGTTTTTT; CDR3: CASSPYRVHMHVLHEKLFF
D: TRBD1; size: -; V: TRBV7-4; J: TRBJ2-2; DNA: TGTGCCAGCAGCTATCTATTCAGTAGTAGACAGGGCCCGAACACCGGGGAGCTGTTTTTT; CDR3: CASSYLFSSRQGPNTGELFF
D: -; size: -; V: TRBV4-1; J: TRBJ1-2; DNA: TGCGCCAGCAGCCACCAGCAAATTAGACACGGGGGAAGTGGCTACACCTTC; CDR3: CASSHQQIRHGGSGYTF
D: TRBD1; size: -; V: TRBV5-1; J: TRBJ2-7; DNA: TGCGCCAGCAGCACGGGGACAGGGAGCGAGCAGTACTTC; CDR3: CASSTGTGSEQYF
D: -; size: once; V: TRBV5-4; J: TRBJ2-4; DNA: TGTGCCAGCAGTACAGCACTAGCCAAAAACATTCAGTACTTC; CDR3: CASSTALAKNIQYF
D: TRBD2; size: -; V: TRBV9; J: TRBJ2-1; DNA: TGTGCCAGCAGCCTTATGGGGACTAGCGGGAGGATAATCTTC; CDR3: CASSLMGTSGRIIF
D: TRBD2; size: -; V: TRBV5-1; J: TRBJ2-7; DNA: TGCGCCAGCAGCTTGGGGACTAGCGGGAGAAGGGTCTCCTACGAGCAGTACTTC; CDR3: CASSLGTSGRRVSYEQYF
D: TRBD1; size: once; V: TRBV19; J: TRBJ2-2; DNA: TGTGCCAGTTTTCCGGGGATAAATCCAGGGGGATACACCGGGGAGCTGTTTTTT; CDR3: CASFPGINPGGYTGELFF
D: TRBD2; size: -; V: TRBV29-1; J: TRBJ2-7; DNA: TGCAGCGTTGAAGATTGGGGGGGAGGTACCTACGAGCAGTACTTC; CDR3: CSVEDWGGGTYEQYF
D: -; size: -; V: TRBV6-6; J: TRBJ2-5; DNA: TGTGCCAGCAGTTACTCGACCGGAGGGGAGACCCAGTACTTC; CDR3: CASSYSTGGETQYF
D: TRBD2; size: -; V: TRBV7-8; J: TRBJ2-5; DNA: TGTGCCAGCAGCTTAGCGCGACTAGCGGGGCAAGAGACCCAGTACTTC; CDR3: CASSLARLAGQETQYF
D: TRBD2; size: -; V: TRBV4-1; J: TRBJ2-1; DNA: TGCGCCAGCAGCCAGCGGGGGGCTTATGAGCAGTTCTTC; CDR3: CASSQRGAYEQFF
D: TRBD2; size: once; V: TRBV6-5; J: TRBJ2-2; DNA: TGTGCCAGCAGTCAAAGTCGGGGGGCCGGGGAGCTGTTTTTT; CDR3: CASSQSRGAGELFF
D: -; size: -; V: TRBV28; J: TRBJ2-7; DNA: TGTGCCAGCAGTTTACACAGGAGCTCCTACGAGCAGTACTTC; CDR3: CASSLHRSSYEQYF
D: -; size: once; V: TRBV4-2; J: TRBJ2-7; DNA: TGTGCCAGCAGCCAAGAAGCACAGAGCTCCTACGAGCAGTACTTC; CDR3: CASSQEAQSSYEQYF
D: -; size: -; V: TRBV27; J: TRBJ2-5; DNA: TGTGCCAGCAGTCCAACCCCGCCGAGGGGTGGGGAAACCCAGTACTTC; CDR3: CASSPTPPRGGETQYF
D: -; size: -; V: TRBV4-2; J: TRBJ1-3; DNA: TGTGCCAGCAGCCAAGATACTTACTCTGGAAACACCATATATTTT; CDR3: CASSQDTYSGNTIYF
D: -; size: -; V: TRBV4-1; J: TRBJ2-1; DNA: TGCGCCAGCAGCCAAGCGGATATACAGGTTCGTTACAATGAGCAGTTCTTC; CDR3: CASSQADIQVRYNEQFF
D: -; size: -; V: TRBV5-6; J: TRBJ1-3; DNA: TGTGCCAGCAGCTTAGGCATTTCTGGAAACACCATATATTTT; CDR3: CASSLGISGNTIYF
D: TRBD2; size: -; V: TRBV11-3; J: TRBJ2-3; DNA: TGTGCCAGCAGCCAAGGGACTAGCGGGGGTAGCACAGATACGCAGTATTTT; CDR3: CASSQGTSGGSTDTQYF
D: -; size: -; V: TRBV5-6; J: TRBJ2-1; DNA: TGTGCCAGCAGCCCGTCAGGACCGGACTCCTACAATGAGCAGTTCTTC; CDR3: CASSPSGPDSYNEQFF
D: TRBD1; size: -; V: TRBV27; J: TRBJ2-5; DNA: TGTGCCAGCAGCACCAGACAGGGGGAGGAGACCCAGTACTTC; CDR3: CASSTRQGEETQYF
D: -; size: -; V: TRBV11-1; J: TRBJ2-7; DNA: TGTGCCAGCAGCTTAACAGCACACTACGAGCAGTACTTC; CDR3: CASSLTAHYEQYF
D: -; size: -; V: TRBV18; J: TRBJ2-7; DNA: TGTGCCAGCTCCCTCCAGGGGGGCGAGCAGTACTTC; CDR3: CASSLQGGEQYF
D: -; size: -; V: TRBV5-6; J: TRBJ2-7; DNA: TGTGCCAGCAGCGCCCGGGACCATACCTTTGAGCAGTACTTC; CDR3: CASSARDHTFEQYF
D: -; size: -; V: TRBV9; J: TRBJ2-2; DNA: TGTGCCAGCAGCTCCCCTCCGGGAGACGCTTCGGGGGAGCTGTTTTTT; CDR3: CASSSPPGDASGELFF
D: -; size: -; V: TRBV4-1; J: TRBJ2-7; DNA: TGCGCCAGCAGCCAAGCTCGCGGGACAGTCTCCTACGAGCAGTACTTC; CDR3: CASSQARGTVSYEQYF
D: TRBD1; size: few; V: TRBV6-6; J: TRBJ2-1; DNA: TGTGCCAGCAGCAATGACAGGGTGTTCGTCAATGAGCAGTTCTTC; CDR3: CASSNDRVFVNEQFF
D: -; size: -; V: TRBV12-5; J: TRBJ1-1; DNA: TGTGCTAGTAATCTTGGGAACACTGAAGCTTTCTTT; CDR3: CASNLGNTEAFF
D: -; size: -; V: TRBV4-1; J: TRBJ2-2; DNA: TGCGCCAGCAGCCAAGGTACAGACAACACCGGGGAGCTGTTTTTT; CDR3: CASSQGTDNTGELFF
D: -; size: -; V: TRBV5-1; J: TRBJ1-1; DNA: TGCGCCAGCAGCTTAGGGGCGGCGAACACTGAAGCTTTCTTT; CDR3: CASSLGAANTEAFF
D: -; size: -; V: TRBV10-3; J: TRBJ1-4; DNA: TGTGCCATCAGTGAGAACCAGGAACCTGAAAAACTGTTTTTT; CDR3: CAISENQEPEKLFF
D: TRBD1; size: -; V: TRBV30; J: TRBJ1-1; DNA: TGTGCCTGGAGTGCAGGGGGCTGGGCTGAAGCTTTCTTT; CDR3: CAWSAGGWAEAFF
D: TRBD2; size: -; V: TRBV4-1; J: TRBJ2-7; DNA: TGCGCCAGCAGCGCGCTAGCGGGAGGTCCCTACGAGCAGTACTTC; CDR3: CASSALAGGPYEQYF
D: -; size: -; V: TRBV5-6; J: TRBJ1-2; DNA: TGTGCCAGCAGCTTGGGGAGACAGTTCGACCCTAACTATGGCTACACCTTC; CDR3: CASSLGRQFDPNYGYTF
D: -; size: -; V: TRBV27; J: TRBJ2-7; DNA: TGTGCCAGCAGTTTAGATGTGGGCTACGAGCAGTACTTC; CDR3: CASSLDVGYEQYF
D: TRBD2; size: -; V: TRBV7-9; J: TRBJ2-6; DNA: TGTGCCAGCAGCTTGTCGGTTAATAGCGGGAACTCTGGGGCCAACGTCCTGACTTTC; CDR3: CASSLSVNSGNSGANVLTF
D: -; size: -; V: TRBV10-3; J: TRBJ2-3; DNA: TGTGCCATCAGTGAGGACGGCACAGATACGCAGTATTTT; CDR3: CAISEDGTDTQYF
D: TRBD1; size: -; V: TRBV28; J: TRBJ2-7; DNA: TGTGCCAGCAGCCCCGGGACAGGGAACAACTACGAGCAGTACTTC; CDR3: CASSPGTGNNYEQYF
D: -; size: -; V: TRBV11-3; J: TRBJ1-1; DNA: TGTGCCAGCAGCTTAGGGAGGACAGTCGAAGTCGTAATGAACACTGAAGCTTTCTTT; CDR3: CASSLGRTVEVVMNTEAFF
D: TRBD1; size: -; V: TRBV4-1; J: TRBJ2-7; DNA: TGCGCCAGCAGCCGAGCAGGGGGTGACACCTACGAGCAGTACTTC; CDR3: CASSRAGGDTYEQYF
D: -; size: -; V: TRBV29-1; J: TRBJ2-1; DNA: TGCAGCGTTGGGGGCCAGGGTTACAATGAGCAGTTCTTC; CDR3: CSVGGQGYNEQFF
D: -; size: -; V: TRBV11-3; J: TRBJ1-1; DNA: TGTGCCAGCAGCCTGGCCGGAGGAACTGAAGCTTTCTTT; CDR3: CASSLAGGTEAFF
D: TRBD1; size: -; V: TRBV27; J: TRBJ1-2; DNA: TGTGCCAGCAGTTCCCCCTGGACAGGGAATGGCTACACCTTC; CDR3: CASSSPWTGNGYTF
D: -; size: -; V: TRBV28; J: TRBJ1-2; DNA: TGTGCCAGCAGTACCCCCCAGGACGGCTACACCTTC; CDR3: CASSTPQDGYTF
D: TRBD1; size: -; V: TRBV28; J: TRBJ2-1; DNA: TGTGCCAGCAGTTTGGGGACAGGGGTATACAATGAGCAGTTCTTC; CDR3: CASSLGTGVYNEQFF
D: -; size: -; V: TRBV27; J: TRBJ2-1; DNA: TGTGCCACCACGGCAGGCCTCAATGAGCAGTTCTTC; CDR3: CATTAGLNEQFF
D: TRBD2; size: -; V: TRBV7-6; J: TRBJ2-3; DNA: TGTGCCAGCAGCTTTTCAGCGGGAGGGCCTAGAGATACGCAGTATTTT; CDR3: CASSFSAGGPRDTQYF
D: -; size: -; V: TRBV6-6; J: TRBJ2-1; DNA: TGTGCCAGCAGTTACTCGGCAGATGAGCAGTTCTTC; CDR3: CASSYSADEQFF